This T cell receptor (beta chain) was identified during a study of blood T cells in healthy people across ages. Overall study results and limits: Changes seen in expanded clonotypes were possibly confounded by donor CMV status left unknown.

J was trimmed by 4 bases and V by 6 bases; bases with no gene match: 8. The CDR3 runs 15 residues. Alongside a J-beta primer mix, a sample-barcoded 5' primer served in a second PCR lasting roughly 6 to 11 cycles. TCRdb recomputed calls from the 5' RACE reads with MiXCR, one row per CDR3 protein. The sample lists around 1,000,000 distinct CDR3 sequences, roughly two fifths occurring once. In the case of this clonotype: Its antigen is still unknown.

The receptor was derived from a young man in good health. The rearrangement uses TRBV12-3 or TRBV12-4 and TRBJ2-1; TRBD1 aligns across 8 bases. The sequenced sample was blood. The CDR3 sequence is CASRGAGTGYNEQFF. The DNA of the CDR3 is TGTGCCAGCAGGGGCGCCGGGACAGGATACAATGAGCAGTTCTTC.